The source of this T cell receptor beta chain is a study of blood T cell repertoires in COVID-19. The CDR3 runs 17 residues. After removal of 0 bases from V and 4 bases from J, the junction contained 9 bases not matched to a gene. The germline gives CDR1 PRHDT, CDR2 FYEKMQ (reference sequence). Method: immunoSEQ multiplex PCR; TCRdb's copy keeps in-frame clones and lacks some. The table has 300,000 to 400,000 clones, 88% seen once; the top ten hold 7.3%. This clone was counted a single time. The sequence derives from a woman aged 70-85 years with COVID-19, enrolled during active disease. This chain connects TRBV13 to TRBJ2-5; 9 bases match TRBD1. What was sequenced was peripheral blood. CDR3 sequence reads: CASSLGRKQGARETQYF. In DNA, the CDR3 is TGTGCCAGCAGCTTAGGTCGGAAACAGGGGGCTAGAGAGACCCAGTACTTC.